This TCR beta chain is from a study of regulatory T cells in long-lasting Graves disease. General observations from the study: Graves' patients with persistent disease showed TCR diversity lower than patients newly diagnosed.

The time point was: newly diagnosed GD, antithyroid drugs for less than 3 months. PBMC RNA was the source of the TCR library. The CDR3 spans 17 residues. Germline CDR1 is MDHEN and CDR2 is SYDVKM. V lost 4 bases, J lost 0 bases, and 19 bases lay in between. Ten or more counts support this clonotype. Its antigen is unknown. Arm-PCR of CDR3 regions and iRepertoire HTBI primers were the basis on which TCR beta libraries were built. TCRdb itself ran the multiplex PCR reads through MiXCR, one entry per CDR3 protein. The sample lists roughly 610,000 distinct CDR3 sequences; 15% to 20% were seen once. This sample was shared with a second study, whose subject was T cells in Graves' hyperthyroidism and ophthalmopathy.

The V and J genes are TRBV28 and TRBJ2-7, with D possibly matching TRBD2 (6 bases). The source material was peripheral blood mononuclear cells (PBMCs), sampled at new diagnosis, from a patient treated with antithyroid drugs. The sequence derives from a man aged 18 to 35 with Graves disease. The CDR3 coding sequence is TGTGCCAGCAGTTCCCCTGCCGGGACTCGGAGCTCCTACGAGCAGTACTTC. Encoded protein: CASSSPAGTRSSYEQYF.